One sample yielded the 10 T cell receptor beta chains listed below, sequenced in a study of human T cells and chemical hapten exposure. TCRdb reprocessed the RACE reads with MiXCR, giving one entry per CDR3 protein. The sample contains under 95,000 distinct CDR3 sequences, approximately 9.7% of which appear only once. Specified time point: healthy volunteer bleed at 2 weeks. RNA extraction used unfractionated whole blood as the source of total RNA. Sequences were obtained from whole blood. The receptors stem from a female donor in good health. Some clones in this sample may be carry-over from other donors' samples.

This clonotype was observed a handful of times. The rearrangement uses TRBV20-1 and TRBJ2-1; D may match TRBD1 or TRBD2 (5 bases each). Germline V CDR1 and CDR2: DFQATT, SNEGSKA (reference sequence). Trimming left V 1 base short and J 4 bases short, with 14 bases between. This CDR3 is 15 amino acids long. The CDR3 DNA is TGCAGTGCTAGAGGGGACGGGTTGGGATACAATGAGCAGTTCTTC. This encodes CSARGDGLGYNEQFF.

Only a few counts were recorded for this clonotype. CDR3 residues: CAWSVLGGVTDTQYF. DNA for the CDR3: TGTGCCTGGAGTGTACTTGGCGGGGTCACAGATACGCAGTATTTT. This rearrangement joins TRBV30 to TRBJ2-3; D is possibly TRBD2 (6 bases). The germline V gene has CDR1 GTSNPN and CDR2 SVGIG (reference sequence). This CDR3 is 15 amino acids long. V was clipped by 0 bases and J by 2 bases, with 12 bases between them.

The chain has TRBV7-2 and TRBJ2-7; tentative D call: TRBD1 (6 bases). The germline V gene has CDR1 SGHTA and CDR2 FQGNSA. With 3 bases removed from V and 7 bases from J, the gap between germline ends came to 16 bases. The CDR3 has 14 amino acids. CDR3 region: CASSFLGAVGEQYF. As DNA, the CDR3 is TGTGCCAGCAGCTTTTTGGGGGCTGTAGGGGAGCAGTACTTC.

The chain couples TRBV20-1 to TRBJ1-2, with 8 bases that match TRBD1. The CDR3 length is 14 residues. Trimming at V came to 3 bases and at J to 3 bases, leaving 6 bases not matched to a gene. The germline CDR1 and CDR2 sequences are DFQATT and SNEGSKA (reference sequence). The CDR3 coding sequence is TGCAGTGCTAGGGGGGACAGGTCACACTATGGCTACACCTTC. The encoded protein is CSARGDRSHYGYTF.

In this sample, this clonotype turned up a few times. The CDR3 spells CASSAGLAGNYEQYF. The CDR3 DNA reads TGTGCCAGCAGCGCGGGACTAGCGGGGAATTACGAGCAGTACTTC. The chain uses TRBV7-2 and TRBJ2-7, with 13 bases aligning to TRBD2. Germline-derived CDR1 and CDR2 are SGHTA and FQGNSA. V lost 5 bases to trimming and J lost 4 bases; unmatched junction nucleotides: 5. The CDR3 is 15 residues long.

This clonotype was picked up a small number of times. The chain has TRBV5-1 and TRBJ2-3; 9 bases fit TRBD2. In germline, CDR1 is SGHRS, CDR2 YFSETQ. The trim removed 2 bases at V and 3 bases at J, leaving 7 bases unmatched. CDR3 length: 16 residues. DNA of the CDR3: TGCGCCAGCAGCTTTAGGGCTAGCGGGGATACAGATACGCAGTATTTT. Translated: CASSFRASGDTDTQYF.

This clonotype was seen ten or more times. The chain couples TRBV28 to TRBJ2-7, with D perhaps TRBD2 (5 bases). V shed 2 bases and J shed 0 bases, with 11 bases lying between them. Germline-derived CDR1 and CDR2 are MDHEN and SYDVKM. CDR3 length: 15 amino acids. The CDR3 DNA follows: TGTGCCAGCAGTTTAAACGGGAAGAGCTCCTACGAGCAGTACTTC. It encodes CASSLNGKSSYEQYF.

The CDR3 is CASRERGSEKLFF. In nucleotides, the CDR3 is TGTGCCAGCAGGGAAAGGGGTAGTGAAAAACTGTTTTTT. The V call is TRBV7-7, the J call TRBJ1-4; TRBD1 is a possible D gene (5 bases). Germline V lookup: CDR1 SSHAT, CDR2 FNYEAQ (reference sequence). CDR3 length: 13 residues. V was shortened by 6 bases and J by 7 bases, with 12 bases between the two germline ends.

The chain is built from TRBV3-2 and TRBJ2-7; TRBD1 is taken as the D call from the table, unchecked against the DNA. TRBV3-2 is labeled a pseudogene. The CDR3 length is 20 residues. This CDR3 reads CASSSPGTWGSYSVMGEQYF. The DNA of the CDR3 is TGTGCCAGCAGCTCCCCCGGGACATGGGGTTCTTACTCCGTGATGGGGGAGCAGTACTTC.

This clonotype was seen ten or more times. CDR3 amino acids: CASSIGTGGYTF. The CDR3 nucleotides read TGTGCCAGTAGTATCGGGACCGGCGGCTACACCTTC. The gene calls are TRBV19 and TRBJ1-2; D possibly corresponds to TRBD1 (5 bases). V lost 3 bases and J 8 bases, leaving 10 bases between the germline ends. Germline V gene lookup returns CDR1 LNHDA and CDR2 SQIVND (reference sequence). There are 12 residues in the CDR3.